These 32 T cell receptor beta chains were sequenced from one sample in a study of T cell responses to AZD1222 COVID-19 vaccine (dated by TCRdb to the early 2020s). The time point tag for this specimen amounts to: baseline before first vaccination. Libraries were constructed by the immunoSEQ multiplex PCR assay. Here the immuneACCESS table is served through TCRdb, limited to in-frame sequences with V and J called. Missing clones are a known gap in these copies; in checked studies unresolved V genes cover under half, and the rest lacks a known reason. In all, the sample holds 120,000 to 150,000 clones, and about 90% of those were seen once. Less than 5.5% of the sample comes from the top ten. The starting material was peripheral blood, obtained on day 0 of AZD1222 vaccination. Receptors were obtained from an adult in good health.

This chain joins TRBV7-9 and TRBJ2-1, with D perhaps matching TRBD2 (5 bases). V was clipped by 5 bases and J by 0 bases, with 23 bases between them. In germline, CDR1 is SEHNR, CDR2 FQNEAQ (reference sequence). This CDR3 has 19 amino acids. Written as DNA, the CDR3 is TGTGCCAGCAGCCACCTGGGGTCAGAGGGTTGGGGCTCCTACAATGAGCAGTTCTTC. Amino acid sequence: CASSHLGSEGWGSYNEQFF.

This chain uses TRBV9 with TRBJ1-2; possible D gene TRBD1, 5 bases. The germline CDR1 and CDR2 sequences are SGDLS and YYNGEE. V dropped 4 bases and J dropped 4 bases, with 17 bases sitting between them. The CDR3 runs to 15 residues. CDR3 DNA sequence: TGTGCCAGCAGCCTCCGGGACTCACGGGGCTATGGCTACACCTTC. Translating it yields CASSLRDSRGYGYTF.

The chain employs TRBV6-4 and TRBJ2-1, with TRBD2 matching 7 bases. The CDR3 runs to 14 residues. V lost 5 bases, J lost 8 bases, and 9 bases stayed unmatched. Germline CDR1 MRHNA, CDR2 SNTAGT. In nucleotides, the CDR3 is TGTGCCAGCAGTCCTAGCGGAGTTTCCCATGAGCAGTTCTTC. Protein sequence: CASSPSGVSHEQFF.

The chain joins TRBV4-3 to TRBJ1-1; D remains ambiguous. CDR1 is LGHNA and CDR2 is YSLEER in the germline V gene. There are 16 residues in the CDR3. Trimming stripped 4 bases from V and 1 base from J, with 16 bases between. CDR3 sequence (DNA): TGCGCCAGCAGCCTCCGCCTCGGACGGCCGAACACTGAAGCTTTCTTT. This encodes CASSLRLGRPNTEAFF.

The V call is TRBV10-1, the J call TRBJ1-3, with D unclear. CDR1 and CDR2 from the germline V gene are WNHNN and SYGVQD (reference sequence). The CDR3 covers 15 residues. The V end lost 10 bases, the J end lost 1 base, and 17 bases lay between the germline ends. CDR3 loop: CATSNLGWSGNTIYF. CDR3 in DNA: TGCGCCACCTCGAACCTCGGTTGGTCTGGAAACACCATATATTTT.

The chain employs TRBV4-2 and TRBJ1-6, with D tentatively TRBD1 (6 bases). Between the trimmed V and J ends, which lost 0 bases and 12 bases, there was a span of 15 bases. CDR3 length: 15 amino acids. CDR1 and CDR2 (germline): LGHNA, YNFKEQ. CDR3 loop: CASSQDGKGHRPLHF. DNA of the CDR3: TGTGCCAGCAGCCAAGATGGGAAGGGACACCGACCCCTCCACTTT.

The chain has TRBV11-2 and TRBJ2-5; 8 nucleotides agree with TRBD2. CDR1 SGHAT and CDR2 FQNNGV come from the germline V gene. The V segment lost 6 bases and the J segment 5 bases; nucleotides outside the gene matches: 11. The CDR3 is 15 amino acids. CDR3 DNA: TGTGCCAGCAGGGCGGCAGCGGGGGTTATTGAGACCCAGTACTTC. This gives the protein CASRAAAGVIETQYF.

This clone showed up just once. The gene calls are TRBV19 and TRBJ2-6; D is uncertain. Trimming stripped 7 bases from V and 4 bases from J, with 8 bases between. The germline gives CDR1 LNHDA, CDR2 SQIVND (reference sequence). CDR3 length equals 13 residues. The DNA of the CDR3 is TGTGCCAGTACGGGTCGGGGGGCCAACGTCCTGACTTTC. Encoded protein: CASTGRGANVLTF.

The chain carries TRBV7-8 and TRBJ1-6, with D perhaps TRBD1 (5 bases). The V end was cut by 1 base, the J end by 6 bases, with 10 bases between. This CDR3 is 15 amino acids long. CDR1 is SGHVS, CDR2 FQNEAQ, per germline. The CDR3 nucleotides read TGTGCCAGCAGCTTAGGGCAGGGAGGTAATTCACCCCTCCACTTT. Residues: CASSLGQGGNSPLHF.

The V call is TRBV29-1, the J call TRBJ1-2; D uncertain. Trimming pared 5 bases from V and 8 bases from J, leaving 12 bases between. This CDR3 spans 11 amino acids. Per germline, CDR1 SQVTM and CDR2 ANQGSEA. CDR3 sequence: CSVLAGSGYTF. The CDR3 DNA reads TGCAGCGTTCTTGCTGGCAGCGGCTACACCTTC. Drawing the rest from reference TRBV29-1 and TRBJ1-2, the complete variable domain is SAVISQKPSRDICQRGTSLTIQCQVDSQVTMMFWYRQQPGQSLTLIATANQGSEATYESGFVIDKFPISRPNLTFSTLTVSNMSPEDSSIYLCSVLAGSGYTFGSGTRLTVV.

The chain recombines TRBV6-5 with TRBJ1-5; TRBD1 matches 9 bases. This CDR3 comprises 14 residues. The germline gives CDR1 MNHEY, CDR2 SVGAGI. Trimming removed 7 bases from V and 7 bases from J; junction bases left unmatched: 8. The CDR3 protein is CASTEQGARQPQHF. The DNA for the CDR3 is TGTGCCAGCACCGAACAGGGGGCTAGACAGCCCCAGCATTTT.

This rearrangement joins TRBV4-1 to TRBJ1-5; 8 bases are shared with TRBD1. This CDR3 region has 15 residues. Germline lookup yields CDR1 MGHRA and CDR2 YSYEKL. V was clipped by 2 bases and J by 5 bases; unmatched bases: 5. DNA of the CDR3: TGCGCCAGCAGCCAACCGGGACAGGAACATCAGCCCCAGCATTTT. Amino acid sequence: CASSQPGQEHQPQHF.

J is TRBJ1-1 and V is TRBV14, with no clear D. The V and J ends lost 0 bases and 6 bases respectively, with 17 bases between them. The germline V gene encodes CDR1 SGHDN and CDR2 FVKESK. This CDR3 contains 16 residues. The CDR3 nucleotides are TGTGCCAGCAGCCAAGATAGGTTTTTTCGAGCCTCTGAAGCTTTCTTT. Protein sequence: CASSQDRFFRASEAFF.

The gene calls are TRBV7-9 and TRBJ1-2, with D maybe TRBD1 (5 bases). The V and J ends lost 4 bases and 0 bases respectively, with 15 bases between them. This CDR3 region has 16 residues. The germline CDR1 and CDR2 sequences are SEHNR and FQNEAQ (reference sequence). The CDR3 bases are TGTGCCAGCAGCTCCGGACGGACATATCCTAACTATGGCTACACCTTC. Protein: CASSSGRTYPNYGYTF. Looking up the rest from reference TRBV7-9 and TRBJ1-2 gives the full variable domain: DTGVSQNPRHKITKRGQNVTFRCDPISEHNRLYWYRQTLGQGPEFLTYFQNEAQLEKSRLLSDRFSAERPKGSFSTLEIQRTEQGDSAMYLCASSSGRTYPNYGYTFGSGTRLTVV.

The chain links TRBV5-1 to TRBJ2-1; D uncertain. CDR3 length: 14 amino acids. V dropped 0 bases and J dropped 7 bases, with 11 bases sitting between them. Germline V CDR1 and CDR2: SGHRS, YFSETQ. Here the CDR3 DNA reads TGCGCCAGCAGCTTGGCAAGTAAGGGAAATGAGCAGTTCTTC. Translating it yields CASSLASKGNEQFF.

The chain carries TRBV7-2 and TRBJ2-4, with no clear D. The CDR3 covers 14 residues. With 6 bases removed from V and 8 bases from J, the gap between germline ends came to 17 bases. Per germline, CDR1 SGHTA and CDR2 FQGNSA. The CDR3 DNA reads TGTGCCAGCAGGTCACAGACAACCGGCGACATTCAGTACTTC. Translation gives CASRSQTTGDIQYF.

V usage is TRBV11-2 and J usage is TRBJ2-1, with D perhaps matching TRBD2 (6 bases). Germline V gene lookup returns CDR1 SGHAT and CDR2 FQNNGV. The CDR3 runs to 12 residues. Trimming cost V 6 bases and J 9 bases, with 12 bases left between them. CDR3 sequence (DNA): TGTGCCAGCAGAACTCAGGGAGGTGAGCAGTTCTTC. It yields the protein CASRTQGGEQFF.

Only one count was recorded for this clone. The chain links TRBV3-1 (or the pseudogene TRBV3-2) to TRBJ2-7; D might be TRBD2 (6 bases). The CDR3 consists of 14 residues. Trimming pared 4 bases from V and 5 bases from J, leaving 15 bases between. Germline V lookup: CDR1 LGHDT, CDR2 YNNKEL (reference sequence). The CDR3 loop is CASSLSEGRDEQYF. CDR3 DNA sequence: TGTGCCAGCAGCCTCTCGGAGGGTAGGGACGAGCAGTACTTC.

The CDR3: CASLGDGERAFF. The CDR3 DNA is TGCGCCAGCCTAGGGGATGGGGAGCGAGCTTTCTTT. V is TRBV5-1 and J is TRBJ1-1, with D possibly TRBD1 on 5 matching bases. The CDR3 is 12 amino acids. V lost 7 bases and J 10 bases, leaving 17 bases between the germline ends. The germline V gene has CDR1 SGHRS and CDR2 YFSETQ.

V gene TRBV19 combines with J gene TRBJ1-5; possible D gene TRBD1, 6 bases. The V gene lost 7 bases and the J gene lost 5 bases, with 18 bases spanning the gap. Germline lookup yields CDR1 LNHDA and CDR2 SQIVND (reference sequence). This CDR3 comprises 15 residues. Here the CDR3 reads CASNGFKGDYQPQHF. CDR3 nucleotide sequence: TGTGCCAGTAATGGGTTTAAGGGGGACTATCAGCCCCAGCATTTT.

The V call is TRBV9, the J call TRBJ1-6; 7 bases match TRBD1. The germline V gene encodes CDR1 SGDLS and CDR2 YYNGEE. With V trimmed by 0 bases and J by 8 bases, 8 bases remained unmatched. The CDR3 has 16 residues. In DNA, the CDR3 is TGTGCCAGCAGCGTAGGGGCAGGGGGGTCAGATTCACCCCTCCACTTT. Protein: CASSVGAGGSDSPLHF.

This clone was seen a few times. The CDR3 DNA follows: TGTGCCAGCAGTGAGGTGGGGATGACCATATATTTT. It translates to CASSEVGMTIYF. This chain links TRBV6-1 with TRBJ1-3; D gene ambiguous. This CDR3 comprises 12 residues. With 3 bases removed from V and 10 bases from J, the gap between germline ends came to 10 bases. Germline CDR1 reads MNHNS; CDR2 reads SASEGT.

The chain combines TRBV11-2 with TRBJ1-5, with D perhaps TRBD1 (6 bases). Per the germline V gene, CDR1 is SGHAT and CDR2 is FQNNGV. This CDR3 comprises 14 residues. V was trimmed by 8 bases and J by 3 bases, leaving 14 bases between them. The CDR3 DNA follows: TGTGCCAGCTCGGGGGGGGCGAACAATCAGCCCCAGCATTTT. Translating it yields CASSGGANNQPQHF.

This CDR3 is CASSQGGGYEAFF. As DNA, the CDR3 is TGCGCCAGCAGCCAAGGGGGGGGCTATGAAGCTTTCTTT. The chain couples TRBV4-1 to TRBJ1-1, with D possibly being TRBD1 (6 bases). Germline-derived CDR1 and CDR2 are MGHRA and YSYEKL. Trimming took 1 base from V and 7 from J, leaving 10 bases between them. The CDR3 consists of 13 residues.

V and J are TRBV4-3 and TRBJ1-3; tentatively, D is TRBD1 (5 bases). Germline lookup yields CDR1 LGHNA and CDR2 YSLEER. The CDR3 consists of 16 residues. V was clipped by 4 bases and J by 0 bases, with 13 bases between them. The CDR3: CASSPLGASSGNTIYF. The CDR3 DNA sequence: TGCGCCAGCAGCCCCCTTGGGGCAAGCTCTGGAAACACCATATATTTT.

This clone was seen a single time. J is TRBJ2-3 and V is TRBV7-6; 11 bases match TRBD2. After removal of 5 bases from V and 4 bases from J, the junction contained 8 bases not matched to a gene. CDR1 and CDR2 from the germline V gene are SGHVS and FNYEAQ. This CDR3 comprises 16 residues. In nucleotides, the CDR3 is TGTGCCAGCAGCCAACTAGCGGGAGTTAGCCCAGATACGCAGTATTTT. Residues: CASSQLAGVSPDTQYF.

With regard to this clone: One junction end does not reproduce the germline sequence, and a read error may be involved. This chain joins TRBV6-5 and TRBJ1-2; no clear D gene. Per germline, CDR1 MNHEY and CDR2 SVGAGI. This CDR3 contains 14 residues. The CDR3 sequence is CASTSNGVGYRYTF. CDR3 bases: TGTGCCAGCACCTCAAACGGAGTTGGCTATCGCTACACCTTC.

The chain employs TRBV11-3 and TRBJ2-7; the match to TRBD1 covers 10 bases. Germline V CDR1 and CDR2: SGHNT, YENEEA. The junction had 4 bases not matched to a gene; V was cut back by 5 bases and J by 3 bases. CDR3 length equals 14 residues. Here the CDR3 DNA reads TGTGCCAGCAGCCCGACAGGGGGCGGCTACGAGCAGTACTTC. Residues: CASSPTGGGYEQYF. The variable domain in full, completed from reference TRBV11-3 and TRBJ2-7, reads EAGVVQSPRYKIIEKKQPVAFWCNPISGHNTLYWYLQNLGQGPELLIRYENEEAVDDSQLPKDRFSAERLKGVDSTLKIQPAELGDSAVYLCASSPTGGGYEQYFGPGTRLTVT.

This clone has only a few counts. The genes are TRBV5-1 and TRBJ1-5; 11 bases line up with TRBD1. There are 14 residues in the CDR3. J gave up 11 bases and V 4 bases, and 8 bases lay outside the gene matches. CDR1 is SGHRS, CDR2 YFSETQ, per germline. The CDR3 loop is CASSRTGGERAQHF. CDR3 coding DNA: TGCGCCAGCAGCAGGACAGGGGGCGAGAGGGCCCAGCATTTT.

The J gene is TRBJ2-6, the V gene TRBV5-1; TRBD1 is a possible D gene (5 bases). The CDR3 covers 20 residues. Trimming took 1 base from V and 0 from J, leaving 20 bases between them. Per germline, CDR1 SGHRS and CDR2 YFSETQ. The CDR3 here is CASSLPPADIIISGANVLTF. The CDR3 nucleotides read TGCGCCAGCAGCTTGCCTCCGGCGGACATCATTATCTCTGGGGCCAACGTCCTGACTTTC.

The CDR3 protein is CASSLLAQGAMYYGYTF. In DNA, the CDR3 is TGTGCCAGCAGTCTTTTAGCGCAGGGCGCCATGTACTATGGCTACACCTTC. This chain links TRBV6-6 with TRBJ1-2; TRBD1 is a possible D gene (5 bases). Germline CDR1 MNHNY, CDR2 SVGAGI (reference sequence). This CDR3 comprises 17 residues. Deletions cut 5 bases from V and 3 bases from J, with 22 bases between.

The chain is built from TRBV4-1 and TRBJ2-1; no definite D call. Trimming removed 1 base from V and 15 bases from J, with 13 bases in between. The germline V gene encodes CDR1 MGHRA and CDR2 YSYEKL. The CDR3 runs to 12 residues. The CDR3: CASSQVFGALFF. CDR3 in DNA: TGCGCCAGCAGCCAAGTATTCGGTGCGCTGTTCTTC.